This TCR beta chain derives from a study of control samples from healthy donors and cancer patients. TCRdb keeps only in-frame clones here, not all; method: immunoSEQ multiplex PCR. The profile shows over 120,000 clones, 90% to 95% of them singletons. Trimming left V 8 bases short and J 2 bases short, with 6 bases between. This CDR3 is built from 13 residues. Germline CDR1 is KGHDR and CDR2 is SFDVKD. Sequenced: PBMCs. V is TRBV24-1 and J is TRBJ2-6; the D gene could be TRBD1 or TRBD2 (5 bases each). The sequence came from a man between 60 and 75 years old with colorectal cancer. CDR3 sequence: CATMGAGANVLTF. DNA for the CDR3: TGTGCCACCATGGGGGCTGGGGCCAACGTCCTGACTTTC.